Shown below are 14 T cell receptor beta chains from a single sample sequenced in a study of CD8+CD57+ T cells in acquired aplastic anemia. CD8+CD57+ cell expansion had been shown by flow cytometry in patients chosen for sequencing. Genomic DNA provided the template from which TCR beta VDJ and CDR3 profiles were obtained. TCRdb reanalysed the reads using MiXCR and keeps one entry per CDR3 protein. The data show over 150,000 distinct CDR3 sequences, around half seen once. Input material: sorted CD4+, CD8+, or CD8+CD57+ T cells (not recorded which) from PBMCs. The source is a human donor with aplastic anemia.

The gene calls are TRBV24-1 and TRBJ2-3; possible D gene TRBD2, 6 bases. The CDR3 extends over 16 amino acids. Germline-derived CDR1 and CDR2 are KGHDR and SFDVKD. V was shortened by 7 bases and J by 3 bases, with 19 bases between the two germline ends. In DNA form, the CDR3 reads TGTGCCACCAGCGCTCCAGGGCGGGGAGCGACAGATACGCAGTATTTT. Its translation is CATSAPGRGATDTQYF.

A note on this clonotype: Germline is not matched at one junction end, which may reflect a read error. The rearrangement uses TRBV5-8 and TRBJ2-7; D unresolved. The CDR3 spans 14 residues. Germline V gene data show CDR1 as SGHTS and CDR2 as YDEGEE. The CDR3 bases are TGTGCCAGCAGCCAGAACCCAGCTTACTACGGGCAGCACTTC. As protein: CASSQNPAYYGQHF.

This chain links TRBV2 with TRBJ2-7, with 10 bases identical to TRBD2. The CDR3 covers 16 residues. The V gene end was trimmed by 5 bases and the J gene end by 3 bases; junction bases not matched to a gene: 10. Germline V gene data show CDR1 as SNHLY and CDR2 as FYNNEI. CDR3 bases: TGTGCCAGCAGTTTTCGAATTAGCGGGGGGAACTACGAGCAGTACTTC. Translating it yields CASSFRISGGNYEQYF. Complete variable domain (other parts from reference TRBV2 and TRBJ2-7): EPEVTQTPSHQVTQMGQEVILRCVPISNHLYFYWYRQILGQKVEFLVSFYNNEISEKSEIFDDQFSVERPDGSNFTLKIRSTKLEDSAMYFCASSFRISGGNYEQYFGPGTRLTVT.

This chain connects TRBV19 to TRBJ1-5, with D unclear. The CDR3 sequence is 14 residues long. Trimming removed 3 bases at V and 2 bases at J, with 8 bases between. The germline CDR1 and CDR2 sequences are LNHDA and SQIVND (reference sequence). The CDR3 region has the DNA TGTGCCAGTAGTATGTACAGTGGCAATCAGCCCCAGCATTTT. Protein product: CASSMYSGNQPQHF.

This clonotype came up a few times. V and J are TRBV20-1 and TRBJ1-2; D might be TRBD1 (5 bases). The germline gives CDR1 DFQATT, CDR2 SNEGSKA (reference sequence). Between the trimmed V and J ends, which lost 0 bases and 2 bases, there was a span of 16 bases. CDR3 length equals 16 residues. The CDR3: CSARDPPGRGNYGYTF. The CDR3 nucleotides read TGCAGTGCTAGAGATCCCCCCGGGAGGGGCAACTATGGCTACACCTTC.

The chain has TRBV10-3 and TRBJ1-2, with D perhaps TRBD1 (5 bases). Germline lookup yields CDR1 ENHRY and CDR2 SYGVKD. V was clipped by 0 bases and J by 7 bases, with 12 bases between them. The CDR3 length is 14 residues. The CDR3 bases are TGTGCCATCAGTGAGTCTCCACTTGGGGGTGGCTACACCTTC. Translating gives CAISESPLGGGYTF.

The chain employs TRBV24-1 and TRBJ1-5; D gene unclear. Trimming stripped 5 bases from V and 7 bases from J, with 23 bases between. Per germline, CDR1 KGHDR and CDR2 SFDVKD. This CDR3 spans 17 amino acids. The CDR3 coding sequence is TGTGCCACCAGTGTCCGGACCGCGGAGGTTTGCGAGCAGCCCCAGCATTTT. Translation: CATSVRTAEVCEQPQHF.

This clonotype has at least ten counts. Here the CDR3 reads CASSPPVTGKSNSPLHF. The CDR3 DNA sequence: TGTGCCAGCTCACCACCGGTAACAGGGAAGAGTAATTCACCCCTCCACTTT. The J gene is TRBJ1-6, the V gene TRBV18, with D tentatively TRBD1 (6 bases). The CDR3 contains 17 residues. V lost 0 bases to trimming and J lost 6 bases, with 15 bases between them. Germline-derived CDR1 and CDR2 are KGHSH and LQKENI. The whole variable domain, remainder taken from reference TRBV18 and TRBJ1-6, is NAGVMQNPRHLVRRRGQEARLRCSPMKGHSHVYWYRQLPEEGLKFMVYLQKENIIDESGMPKERFSAEFPKEGPSILRIQQVVRGDSAAYFCASSPPVTGKSNSPLHFGNGTRLTVT.

This chain joins TRBV6-2 or TRBV6-3 and TRBJ2-2; D tentatively fits TRBD1 or TRBD2 (5 bases each). The CDR3 is made up of 16 amino acids. Germline assignment: CDR1 MNHEY and CDR2 SVGEGT. Trimming cost V 2 bases and J 4 bases, with 14 bases left between them. The CDR3 region is CASSYEGARGTGELFF. The CDR3, as DNA: TGTGCCAGCAGTTACGAGGGAGCGAGGGGCACCGGGGAGCTGTTTTTT.

As concerns this clonotype: This clone may be a read error of a much larger clone one base away. The rearrangement joins TRBV30 to TRBJ2-7, with D perhaps matching TRBD2 (5 bases). The V gene lost 5 bases and the J gene lost 2 bases, with 13 bases spanning the gap. This CDR3 has 13 residues. Germline-derived CDR1 and CDR2 are GTSNPN and SVGIG (reference sequence). The CDR3 protein is CAWRTVSPYEQYF. The CDR3 bases are TGTGCCTGGCGGACTGTTAGTCCCTACGAGCAGTACTTC.

The chain recombines TRBV10-3 with TRBJ1-5; TRBD1 might be the D (5 bases). Trimming shortened V by 6 bases and J by 4 bases, and 13 bases separated the two germline ends. This CDR3 spans 14 amino acids. CDR1 and CDR2 (germline): ENHRY, SYGVKD. CDR3 bases: TGTGCCATCAGGCCGGGACTTCCGAATCAGCCCCAGCATTTT. Translation gives CAIRPGLPNQPQHF.

In this sample, this clonotype turned up once. The chain recombines TRBV19 with TRBJ2-7; TRBD1 agrees at 7 bases. This CDR3 spans 14 amino acids. V trimming: 5 bases; J trimming: 2 bases; junction bases outside the gene matches: 6. Germline-derived CDR1 and CDR2 are LNHDA and SQIVND (reference sequence). The CDR3 coding sequence is TGTGCCAGTAGTGTCCGGGACAGCACCTACGAGCAGTACTTC. It codes for CASSVRDSTYEQYF. Together with reference TRBV19 and TRBJ2-7, the CDR3 gives the full variable domain: DGGITQSPKYLFRKEGQNVTLSCEQNLNHDAMYWYRQDPGQGLRLIYYSQIVNDFQKGDIAEGYSVSREKKESFPLTVTSAQKNPTAFYLCASSVRDSTYEQYFGPGTRLTVT.

The chain couples TRBV10-3 to TRBJ2-5, with 10 bases lining up with TRBD2. This CDR3 is 12 amino acids long. J gave up 3 bases and V 10 bases, and 2 bases lay outside the gene matches. Germline CDR1 is ENHRY and CDR2 is SYGVKD. CDR3 sequence reads: CATSGGEETQYF. DNA for the CDR3: TGTGCCACAAGCGGGGGGGAAGAGACCCAGTACTTC.

The gene calls are TRBV7-2 and TRBJ2-5, with D possibly TRBD2 on 5 matching bases. CDR3 length equals 13 residues. From germline, CDR1 is SGHTA and CDR2 FQGNSA. V shed 1 base and J shed 2 bases, with 5 bases lying between them. This chain's CDR3 is CASSLGEQETQYF. For the CDR3, the DNA is TGTGCCAGCAGCTTAGGGGAGCAAGAGACCCAGTACTTC.